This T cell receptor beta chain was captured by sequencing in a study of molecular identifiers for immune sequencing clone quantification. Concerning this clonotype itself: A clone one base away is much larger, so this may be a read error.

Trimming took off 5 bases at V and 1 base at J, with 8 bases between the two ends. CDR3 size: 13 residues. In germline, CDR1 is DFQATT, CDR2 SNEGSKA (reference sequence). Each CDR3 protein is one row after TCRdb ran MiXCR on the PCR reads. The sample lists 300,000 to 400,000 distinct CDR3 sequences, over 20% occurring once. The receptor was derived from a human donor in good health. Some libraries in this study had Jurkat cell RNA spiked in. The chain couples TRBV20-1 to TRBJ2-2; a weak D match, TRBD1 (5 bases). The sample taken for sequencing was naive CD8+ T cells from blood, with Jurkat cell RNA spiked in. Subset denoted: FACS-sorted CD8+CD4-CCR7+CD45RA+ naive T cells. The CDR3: CSAARENTGELFF. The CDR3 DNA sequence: TGCAGTGCTGCCAGGGAGAACACCGGGGAGCTGTTTTTT.